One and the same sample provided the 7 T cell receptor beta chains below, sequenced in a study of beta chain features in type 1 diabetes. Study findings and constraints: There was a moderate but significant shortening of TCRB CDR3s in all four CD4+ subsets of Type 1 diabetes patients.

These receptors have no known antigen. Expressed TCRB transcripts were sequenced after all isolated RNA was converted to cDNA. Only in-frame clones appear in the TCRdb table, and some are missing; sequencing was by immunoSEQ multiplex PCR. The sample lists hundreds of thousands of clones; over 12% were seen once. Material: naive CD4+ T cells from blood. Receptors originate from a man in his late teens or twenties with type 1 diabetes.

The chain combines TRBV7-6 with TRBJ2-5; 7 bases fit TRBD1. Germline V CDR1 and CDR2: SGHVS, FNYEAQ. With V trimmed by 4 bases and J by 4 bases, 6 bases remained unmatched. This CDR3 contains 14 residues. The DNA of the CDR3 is TGTGCCAGCAGCTCTCTGACAGGGCCAGAGACCCAGTACTTC. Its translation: CASSSLTGPETQYF.

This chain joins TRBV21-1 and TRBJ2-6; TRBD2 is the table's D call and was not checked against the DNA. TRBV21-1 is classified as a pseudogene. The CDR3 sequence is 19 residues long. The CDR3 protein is CASSKLLAALCSGANVLTF. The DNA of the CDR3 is TGTGCCAGCAGCAAACTTCTAGCGGCTTTATGCTCTGGGGCCAACGTCCTGACTTTC.

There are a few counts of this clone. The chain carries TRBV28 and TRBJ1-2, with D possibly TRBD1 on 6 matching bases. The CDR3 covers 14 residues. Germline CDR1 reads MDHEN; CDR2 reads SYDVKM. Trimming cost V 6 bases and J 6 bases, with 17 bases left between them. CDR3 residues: CASRDRFGSHGYTF. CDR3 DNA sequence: TGTGCCAGCAGAGACAGGTTCGGAAGTCATGGCTACACCTTC.

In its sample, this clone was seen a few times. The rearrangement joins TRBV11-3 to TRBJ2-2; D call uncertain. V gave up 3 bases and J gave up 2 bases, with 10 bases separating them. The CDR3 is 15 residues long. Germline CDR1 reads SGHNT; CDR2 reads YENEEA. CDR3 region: CASSFTPPNTGELFF. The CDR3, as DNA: TGTGCCAGCAGCTTTACACCGCCCAACACCGGGGAGCTGTTTTTT.

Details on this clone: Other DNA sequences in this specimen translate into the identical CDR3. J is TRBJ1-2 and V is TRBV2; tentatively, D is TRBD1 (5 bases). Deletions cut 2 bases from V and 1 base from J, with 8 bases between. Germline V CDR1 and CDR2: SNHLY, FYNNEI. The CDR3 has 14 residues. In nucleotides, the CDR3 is TGTGCCAGCAGTGAATTGGGGGGTAACTATGGCTACACCTTC. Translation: CASSELGGNYGYTF.

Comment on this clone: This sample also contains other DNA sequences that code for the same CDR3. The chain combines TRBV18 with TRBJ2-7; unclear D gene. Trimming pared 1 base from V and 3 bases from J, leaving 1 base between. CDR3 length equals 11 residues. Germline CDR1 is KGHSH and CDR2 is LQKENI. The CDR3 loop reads CASSPLYEQYF. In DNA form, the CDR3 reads TGTGCCAGCTCACCACTCTACGAGCAGTACTTC.

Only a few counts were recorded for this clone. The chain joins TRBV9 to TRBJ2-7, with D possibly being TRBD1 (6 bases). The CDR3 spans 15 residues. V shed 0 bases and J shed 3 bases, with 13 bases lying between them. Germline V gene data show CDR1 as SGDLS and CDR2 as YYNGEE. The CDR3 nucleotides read TGTGCCAGCAGCGTAGGAGATAGGGGGAGCTACGAGCAGTACTTC. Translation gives CASSVGDRGSYEQYF.